This T cell receptor (beta chain) originates from a study of identifying expanded T cells in peripheral blood. Assay: immunoSEQ multiplex PCR; the TCRdb copy retains only in-frame clones and omits some. Among approximately 110,000 clones, around nine tenths were seen once, and the ten largest hold about 16%. Study-wide results and caveats: Differentially abundant clones: about 1.1 between replicates, about 16 at approximately 13 days, less than 20 at four.

V shed 5 bases and J 5 bases; nucleotides not matched to a gene: 6. Germline V lookup: CDR1 MNHNY, CDR2 SVGAGI (reference sequence). The CDR3 extends over 13 amino acids. Details on this clone: What it binds is unknown.

The source material was blood. The clonotype originates from a person aged 18 to 70 in good health. The chain has TRBV6-6 and TRBJ2-7; TRBD1 agrees at 7 bases. CDR3 nucleotide sequence: TGTGCCAGCAGTCACAGGGGTGTCCACGAGCAGTACTTC. It codes for CASSHRGVHEQYF.